This TCR beta chain is drawn from a study of STAT5B mutations in CD4+ large granular lymphocyte leukemia. The CDR3 loop spans 15 amino acids. In germline, CDR1 is ENHRY, CDR2 SYGVKD. V lost 0 bases and J 4 bases, leaving 12 bases between the germline ends. Authors' data handling: Lowest detectable productive clonotype frequency was 2.59 x 10-5. Libraries were prepared by immunoSEQ multiplex PCR; TCRdb keeps only in-frame clonotypes and omits some of them. V, J and clone size reflect that table, while D and trimming were determined from the DNA. The repertoire holds 45,000 to 55,000 clones, with about 70% as singletons. Overall study findings and caveats: Main leukemic clonotypes were patient-specific, but roughly 25% appeared at low frequency elsewhere. Without HLA matching, higher CD4+ than CD8+ T-LGLL clonality could reflect small sample size.

A remark on this clone: Its target is unknown.

The source material was CD4+ T cells from blood buffy coats. The genes are TRBV10-3 and TRBJ1-2; D is perhaps TRBD1 (5 bases). This TCR was sampled from a human donor in good health. The CDR3 DNA reads as TGTGCCATCAGTGAGTCCCCGACAGTAATCTATGGCTACACCTTC. This translates into CAISESPTVIYGYTF.